These T cell receptor beta chains were read from a single sample in a study of T cells in Graves' hyperthyroidism and ophthalmopathy. A single record per CDR3 protein comes from TCRdb applying MiXCR to the multiplex PCR reads. Seen here are 400,000 to 600,000 distinct CDR3 sequences, roughly a sixth observed once, and the top ten hold approximately 30%. Sequencing was carried out using blood. The receptors stem from a woman between 25 and 40 years old with Graves' ophthalmopathy. The CDR3 runs from the conserved cysteine through the conserved F or W. A clone size is listed for some rows: how often the clone was seen (once, few, many), or a class if it is expanded.

v_call | clone_size | cdr3_aa
TRBV11-2 | many | CASSLFPGSTDTQYF
TRBV4-1 | . | CASSSPGAAFF
TRBV6-2/TRBV6-3 | . | CASKMGHTEAFF
TRBV12-3/TRBV12-4 | many | CASSPKGGFRSGELFF
TRBV27 | many | CASSPGLYTDTQYF
TRBV28 | few | CASSNGHDEQFF
TRBV28 | few | CASSSGLATQYF
TRBV13 | many | CATRRGTNEKLFF
TRBV9 | few | CASSAGQGAAGELFF
TRBV29-1 | . | CSVVGRLTENYGYTF
TRBV29-1 | . | CSVEEVLGTRAFF
TRBV4-3 | few | CASSLHTWLDNEQFF
TRBV3-1 | many | CASSQDITGADEQFF
TRBV4-2 | many | CASSQGAAVTEAFF
TRBV27 | . | CASSKQGTGNTIYF
TRBV12-5 | . | CASGSYSGELFF
TRBV20-1 | many | CSARPFGQRNGDSNQPQHF
TRBV28 | many | CASSLPSGWAEQYF
TRBV20-1 | . | CSASQSGLAGYNEQFF
TRBV12-3/TRBV12-4 | many | CASSLLFGGELFF
TRBV11-2 | many | CASSPDRGTGGYTF
TRBV7-8 | few | CASSLGDQTLNTEAFF
TRBV7-2 | many | CASSLGSMGGRNGNQPQHF
TRBV2 | many | CASKFGSTDTQYF
TRBV11-2 | few | CASSLVASGVEKLFF
TRBV18 | . | CASSPVPGGLGEQYF
TRBV5-1 | many | CASSSLAGGYEQYF
TRBV7-2 | many | CASTPGLAGVHEQFF